This TCR beta chain was captured in a study of regulatory T cells in long-lasting Graves disease. TCR beta libraries were built with iRepertoire HTBI primers and Arm-PCR of CDR3 regions. Each CDR3 protein gets one entry after TCRdb re-called the multiplex PCR reads with MiXCR. Altogether approximately 400,000 distinct CDR3 sequences are present, over 12% being singletons, with the ten largest covering about 8%. Time point noted: newly diagnosed GD, antithyroid drugs for less than 3 months. The TCR library used RNA extracted from PBMCs. The authors drew approximately 9 milliliters of peripheral blood into EDTA tubes. Study-wide results and limits: The study found persistent patients shared more public clonotypes (2,741) than new patients (approximately 970).

There are 14 residues in the CDR3. Losses at the gene ends were 5 bases for V and 5 bases for J; bases not matched to a gene: 4. CDR1 is SEHNR, CDR2 FQNEAQ, per germline (reference sequence). Points on this clonotype: Its specificity is unknown.

This sample was shared with a second study, whose subject was T cells in Graves' hyperthyroidism and ophthalmopathy. That paper states: The patients, who ranged from 18 to 65 in age, presented with newly diagnosed hyperthyroidism lasting under 2 months.

J is TRBJ2-3 and V is TRBV7-9; 10 bases fit TRBD1. Specimen: peripheral blood mononuclear cells (PBMCs), collected at new diagnosis, from a patient treated with antithyroid drugs. The receptor comes from a woman between 35 and 50 years old with Graves disease. CDR3: CASSPGTGEDTQYF. As DNA, the CDR3 is TGTGCCAGCAGCCCTGGGACAGGGGAAGATACGCAGTATTTT.